A single sample gave rise to the 24 T cell receptor beta chains below, sequenced in a study of T cell changes during pregnancy in multiple sclerosis. TCRdb's copy holds only in-frame clones and misses some; the assay was immunoSEQ multiplex PCR. This sample carries about 42,000 clones, 84% of them seen once, and the ten largest clones take approximately 0.64%. The sequences come from CD4+ T cells from peripheral blood mononuclear cells, collected before pregnancy. The receptor source for this set is a female donor with multiple sclerosis, enrolled in a pregnancy study.

This clone was seen a few times. The V gene is TRBV2, the J gene TRBJ2-1; 12 bases fit TRBD2. Germline CDR1 reads SNHLY; CDR2 reads FYNNEI. This CDR3 contains 16 residues. Germline trimming cut 6 bases from V and 7 bases from J; bases unmatched to any gene: 10. CDR3 bases: TGTGCCAGCAGGAGACTAGCGGGAGACCACGGGAATGAGCAGTTCTTC. This codes for CASRRLAGDHGNEQFF.

The J gene is TRBJ2-5, the V gene TRBV29-1; a weak D match, TRBD2 (6 bases). The germline V gene encodes CDR1 SQVTM and CDR2 ANQGSEA. V lost 2 bases and J lost 5, with 9 bases in between. This CDR3 has 12 residues. Here the CDR3 reads CSVEPGTETQYF. CDR3 nucleotides: TGCAGCGTTGAACCAGGGACTGAGACCCAGTACTTC.

This clone was seen more than once but under ten times. V gene TRBV5-1 combines with J gene TRBJ2-5, with 11 bases lining up with TRBD2. CDR1 is SGHRS, CDR2 YFSETQ, per germline. V gave up 3 bases and J gave up 4 bases; unmatched junction bases: 5. The CDR3 loop spans 15 amino acids. This CDR3 is CASSSTTSGRETQYF. The CDR3 DNA reads TGCGCCAGCAGCTCCACAACTAGCGGGAGAGAGACCCAGTACTTC.

The gene calls are TRBV18 and TRBJ1-3; D might be TRBD1 (5 bases). V was pared by 3 bases and J by 0 bases, with 9 bases between. The CDR3 extends over 15 amino acids. The germline gives CDR1 KGHSH, CDR2 LQKENI. CDR3 loop: CASSPNDSSGNTIYF. As DNA, the CDR3 is TGTGCCAGCTCACCGAATGACAGCTCTGGAAACACCATATATTTT.

The rearrangement links TRBV27 to TRBJ1-6; 9 positions match TRBD1. The length of the CDR3 is 16 residues. Germline CDR1 reads MNHEY; CDR2 reads SMNVEV (reference sequence). The V and J ends lost 6 bases and 8 bases, in that order; junction bases with no gene match: 11. CDR3 in amino acids: CASRHLQGANHSPLHF. DNA for the CDR3: TGTGCCAGCAGGCATTTACAGGGGGCAAACCATTCACCCCTCCACTTT.

The gene calls are TRBV6-4 and TRBJ2-2; 7 bases match TRBD2. After removal of 6 bases from V and 3 bases from J, the junction contained 7 bases not matched to a gene. CDR1 is MRHNA and CDR2 is SNTAGT in the germline V gene. This CDR3 contains 15 residues. CDR3 in amino acids: CASSNGGSDTGELFF. CDR3 DNA: TGTGCCAGCAGCAACGGGGGGTCGGACACCGGGGAGCTGTTTTTT.

This chain uses TRBV6-6 with TRBJ1-2, with TRBD1 matching over 9 bases. CDR1 and CDR2 from the germline V gene are MNHNY and SVGAGI (reference sequence). This CDR3 region has 16 residues. V lost 4 bases and J lost 6; bases outside the gene matches: 12. CDR3 loop: CASSSMDRGIGNGYTF. CDR3 nucleotide sequence: TGTGCCAGCAGTTCCATGGACAGGGGCATAGGGAATGGCTACACCTTC.

There are many counts of this clone. The genes are TRBV5-4 and TRBJ2-7; TRBD1 is a possible D gene (6 bases). Trimming pared 0 bases from V and 6 bases from J, leaving 16 bases between. This CDR3 contains 15 residues. Germline V gives CDR1 SGHNT, CDR2 YYREEE (reference sequence). The CDR3 DNA sequence: TGTGCCAGCAGCTTGGCCAGTGGACAGTTGGGCGAGCAGTACTTC. It encodes CASSLASGQLGEQYF.

CDR3 sequence: CASSLIPGAGGTEAFF. As DNA, the CDR3 is TGCGCCAGCAGCTTGATCCCCGGCGCAGGGGGCACTGAAGCTTTCTTT. The chain is built from TRBV5-1 and TRBJ1-1; 7 positions match TRBD1. This CDR3 contains 16 residues. The germline gives CDR1 SGHRS, CDR2 YFSETQ. The V gene end was trimmed by 1 base and the J gene end by 4 bases; junction bases not matched to a gene: 10.

This chain connects TRBV5-8 to TRBJ2-2; 10 bases align to TRBD1. The J segment lost 4 bases and the V segment lost 7 bases, leaving 1 base of the junction unmatched. The CDR3 has 13 amino acids. Germline V lookup: CDR1 SGHTS, CDR2 YDEGEE. The CDR3 DNA is TGTGCCAGCGGGACAGGGGTCACCGGGGAGCTGTTTTTT. This gives the protein CASGTGVTGELFF.

The chain recombines TRBV29-1 with TRBJ2-2; 12 bases fit TRBD2. The CDR3 is 17 amino acids. In germline, CDR1 is SQVTM, CDR2 ANQGSEA. Trimming removed 5 bases from V and 5 bases from J; junction bases left unmatched: 12. This CDR3 reads CSVSVQPTSGRTGELFF. CDR3 coding DNA: TGCAGCGTTTCCGTACAGCCCACTAGCGGGAGGACCGGGGAGCTGTTTTTT.

V is TRBV7-9 and J is TRBJ1-1; 11 nucleotides agree with TRBD1. Germline-derived CDR1 and CDR2 are SEHNR and FQNEAQ (reference sequence). The V and J ends lost 1 base and 5 bases, in that order; junction bases with no gene match: 3. The CDR3 sequence is 15 residues long. This CDR3 is CASSLEGQGGTEAFF. The CDR3, as DNA: TGTGCCAGCAGCTTAGAGGGACAGGGGGGGACTGAAGCTTTCTTT. The full variable domain, in which reference TRBV7-9 and TRBJ1-1 provide the parts outside the CDR3, is DTGVSQNPRHKITKRGQNVTFRCDPISEHNRLYWYRQTLGQGPEFLTYFQNEAQLEKSRLLSDRFSAERPKGSFSTLEIQRTEQGDSAMYLCASSLEGQGGTEAFFGQGTRLTVV.

The rearrangement links TRBV11-2 to TRBJ1-3; no firm D call. Trimming left V 4 bases short and J 0 bases short, with 16 bases between. The CDR3 extends over 17 amino acids. Per the germline V gene, CDR1 is SGHAT and CDR2 is FQNNGV. The CDR3 nucleotides read TGTGCCAGCAGCTCTGGTGAGGGTGGAAGCTCTGGAAACACCATATATTTT. Its protein is CASSSGEGGSSGNTIYF.

A single count supports this clone. The J gene is TRBJ2-5, the V gene TRBV5-6; no clear D gene. Germline V gene sequence: CDR1 SGHDT, CDR2 YYEEEE. The CDR3 has 12 amino acids. Trimming cost V 7 bases and J 5 bases, with 12 bases left between them. Here the CDR3 reads CASWVFGETQYF. The CDR3 DNA reads TGTGCCAGCTGGGTCTTCGGGGAGACCCAGTACTTC.

This clone was counted a few times. This sequence joins TRBV27 and TRBJ1-2; D remains ambiguous. The CDR3 totals 10 residues. Germline-derived CDR1 and CDR2 are MNHEY and SMNVEV (reference sequence). Trimming pared 10 bases from V and 5 bases from J, leaving 8 bases between. This chain's CDR3 is CATRQYGYTF. DNA of the CDR3: TGTGCCACGCGTCAATATGGCTACACCTTC.

The chain joins TRBV2 to TRBJ2-5; TRBD2 aligns across 10 bases. After removal of 2 bases from V and 2 bases from J, the junction contained 2 bases not matched to a gene. The CDR3 contains 15 residues. The germline CDR1 and CDR2 sequences are SNHLY and FYNNEI. CDR3 DNA sequence: TGTGCCAGCAGTGAATCTAGCGGGAGACAAGAGACCCAGTACTTC. Protein sequence: CASSESSGRQETQYF.

This chain uses TRBV28 with TRBJ1-5, with D possibly matching TRBD1 (6 bases). The CDR3 sequence is 13 residues long. Germline-derived CDR1 and CDR2 are MDHEN and SYDVKM. The V end lost 10 bases, the J end lost 3 bases, and 13 bases lay between the germline ends. The CDR3 loop is CATSGQHNQPQHF. The CDR3 bases are TGTGCCACCTCCGGACAGCACAATCAGCCCCAGCATTTT.

The V call is TRBV18, the J call TRBJ1-5; unclear D gene. Per germline, CDR1 KGHSH and CDR2 LQKENI. The CDR3 is 13 amino acids. Trimming took off 8 bases at V and 3 bases at J, with 11 bases between the two ends. For the CDR3, the DNA is TGTGCCAGCCGTGAGGAGGTCAATCAGCCCCAGCATTTT. It translates to CASREEVNQPQHF.

This clone came up a few times. The chain couples TRBV7-2 to TRBJ2-5; D might be TRBD2 (5 bases). The V end was cut by 6 bases, the J end by 5 bases, with 7 bases between. The CDR3 runs to 11 residues. Looked up from germline, CDR1 is SGHTA and CDR2 is FQGNSA. The CDR3 loop reads CASRSGETQYF. The CDR3 DNA sequence: TGTGCCAGCAGATCGGGGGAGACCCAGTACTTC.

This chain uses TRBV7-2 with TRBJ1-5, with D hard to call. Germline V gene sequence: CDR1 SGHTA, CDR2 FQGNSA. The V end lost 5 bases, the J end lost 1 base, and 6 bases lay between the germline ends. This CDR3 contains 13 residues. CDR3 coding DNA: TGTGCCAGCAGCGAAGCAAGCAATCAGCCCCAGCATTTT. Protein: CASSEASNQPQHF.

The rearrangement links TRBV7-7 to TRBJ2-5; the D gene is possibly TRBD2 (5 bases). CDR1 and CDR2 from the germline V gene are SSHAT and FNYEAQ (reference sequence). Trimming removed 3 bases at V and 7 bases at J, with 15 bases between. The CDR3 covers 14 residues. The CDR3 region is CASSFRWSAGTQYF. The CDR3 DNA follows: TGTGCCAGCAGCTTCAGATGGTCCGCGGGGACCCAGTACTTC.

The chain carries TRBV7-2 and TRBJ1-1; D possibly corresponds to TRBD1 (5 bases). Germline CDR1 SGHTA, CDR2 FQGNSA. The V end lost 4 bases, the J end lost 11 bases, and 17 bases lay between the germline ends. The CDR3 is 13 amino acids. The CDR3, as DNA: TGTGCCAGCAGCTCAGTTGGACACCCTTGGGCTTTCTTT. Its protein product is CASSSVGHPWAFF. Full variable domain (remainder filled in from reference TRBV7-2 and TRBJ1-1): GAGVSQSPSNKVTEKGKDVELRCDPISGHTALYWYRQSLGQGLEFLIYFQGNSAPDKSGLPSDRFSAERTGGSVSTLTIQRTQQEDSAVYLCASSSVGHPWAFFGQGTRLTVV.

This rearrangement joins TRBV19 to TRBJ1-2, with 9 bases fitting TRBD1. There are 13 residues in the CDR3. V shed 9 bases, J shed 5 bases, and the junction held 7 bases outside the gene matches. Germline V CDR1 and CDR2: LNHDA, SQIVND (reference sequence). The CDR3 coding sequence is TGTGCCAGCGGCGGACAGGGGTGGTATGGCTACACCTTC. Encoded protein: CASGGQGWYGYTF.

The rearrangement links TRBV6-5 to TRBJ1-5, with D unresolved. Germline V gene lookup returns CDR1 MNHEY and CDR2 SVGAGI. This CDR3 has 16 residues. The ends were cut back, 0 bases at V and 10 bases at J, with 19 bases in the middle. Here the CDR3 reads CASSYSGRGTISPQHF. In DNA form, the CDR3 reads TGTGCCAGCAGTTACTCGGGTCGGGGAACAATCAGCCCCCAGCATTTT.